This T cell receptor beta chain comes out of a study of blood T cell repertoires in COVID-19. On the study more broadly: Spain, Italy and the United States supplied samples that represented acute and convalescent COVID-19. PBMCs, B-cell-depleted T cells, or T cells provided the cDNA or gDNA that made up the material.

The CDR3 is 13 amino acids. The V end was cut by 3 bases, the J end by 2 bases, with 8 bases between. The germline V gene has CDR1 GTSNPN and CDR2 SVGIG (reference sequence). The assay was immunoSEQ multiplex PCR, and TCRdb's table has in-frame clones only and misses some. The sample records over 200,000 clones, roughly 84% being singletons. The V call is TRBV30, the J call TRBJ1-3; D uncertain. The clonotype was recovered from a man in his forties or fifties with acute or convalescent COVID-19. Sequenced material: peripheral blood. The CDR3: CAWSPTTGNTIYF. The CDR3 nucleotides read TGTGCCTGGAGCCCTACGACTGGAAACACCATATATTTT.